What follows are 14 T cell receptor beta chains derived from one specimen sequenced in a study of a mutant IDH1 vaccine in newly diagnosed glioma. For these TCRs, the target antigens are not known. The time point here: week 11, during vaccination. In every dose of vaccine, 300 ug of mutant IDH1 20-mer peptide was given alongside topical imiquimod. The method was immunoSEQ multiplex PCR; TCRdb's version includes in-frame clones alone and lacks a portion of them. The table has roughly 25,000 clones, around 80% seen once. The sequences come from PBMCs, collected from a glioma patient whose treatment included an IDH1 peptide vaccine. The receptors originated from a man in his forties with glioma.

This clone was seen once. The chain is built from TRBV11-2 and TRBJ2-1; no reliable D call. V lost 1 base and J lost 10, with 5 bases in between. The CDR3 is 11 amino acids. CDR1 SGHAT and CDR2 FQNNGV come from the germline V gene. CDR3 sequence reads: CASSLGMEQFF. DNA of the CDR3: TGTGCCAGCAGCTTAGGTATGGAGCAGTTCTTC. Using reference TRBV11-2 and TRBJ2-1 for the parts outside the CDR3, the full variable domain is EAGVAQSPRYKIIEKRQSVAFWCNPISGHATLYWYQQILGQGPKLLIQFQNNGVVDDSQLPKDRFSAERLKGVDSTLKIQPAKLEDSAVYLCASSLGMEQFFGPGTRLTVL.

The chain links TRBV2 to TRBJ2-5, with 9 nucleotides matching TRBD1. CDR3 length: 15 residues. V trimming: 6 bases; J trimming: 5 bases; junction bases outside the gene matches: 10. Germline assignment: CDR1 SNHLY and CDR2 FYNNEI. The CDR3 reads CASRSRDRVRETQYF. The CDR3 nucleotides are TGTGCCAGCAGGTCCCGGGACAGGGTTCGGGAGACCCAGTACTTC.

The gene calls are TRBV10-2 and TRBJ2-7; D uncertain. Germline V gene data show CDR1 as WSHSY and CDR2 as SAAADI. The CDR3 contains 13 residues. V was shortened by 5 bases and J by 3 bases, with 11 bases between the two germline ends. In DNA, the CDR3 is TGCGCCAGCAGTCCGAACCGCGTCTACGAGCAGTACGTC. As protein: CASSPNRVYEQYV.

V gene TRBV4-3 combines with J gene TRBJ2-2; D is unresolved. The CDR3 runs 17 residues. Germline CDR1 and CDR2: LGHNA and YSLEER. Deletions cut 4 bases from V and 2 bases from J, with 17 bases between. The CDR3 loop reads CASSPPSKGINTGELFF. The CDR3 DNA follows: TGCGCCAGCAGCCCCCCCTCAAAGGGCATTAACACCGGGGAGCTGTTTTTT.

The chain combines TRBV5-5 with TRBJ2-3; possibly TRBD1 for D (6 bases). V was pared by 0 bases and J by 0 bases, with 8 bases between. The CDR3 length is 15 residues. CDR1 is SGHKS and CDR2 is YYEKEE in the germline V gene (reference sequence). CDR3 coding DNA: TGTGCCAGCAGCTTGGGTCAGGGGAGCACAGATACGCAGTATTTT. Protein: CASSLGQGSTDTQYF. Full variable domain (outside the CDR3, taken from reference TRBV5-5 and TRBJ2-3): DAGVTQSPTHLIKTRGQQVTLRCSPISGHKSVSWYQQVLGQGPQFIFQYYEKEERGRGNFPDRFSARQFPNYSSELNVNALLLGDSALYLCASSLGQGSTDTQYFGPGTRLTVL.

The CDR3, as DNA: TGTGCCAGCAGTTACTCGAGGGCAGATACGCAGTATTTT. Translation: CASSYSRADTQYF. The chain has TRBV6-5 and TRBJ2-3; possibly TRBD2 for D (5 bases). The CDR3 loop spans 13 amino acids. With 0 bases removed from V and 4 bases from J, the gap between germline ends came to 5 bases. CDR1 is MNHEY and CDR2 is SVGAGI in the germline V gene.

This clone has more than one count but fewer than ten. The chain recombines TRBV4-1 with TRBJ1-1; D not certain. Germline CDR1 reads MGHRA; CDR2 reads YSYEKL. V shed 4 bases and J shed 0 bases, with 12 bases lying between them. The CDR3 is 15 amino acids. The CDR3 loop is CASSPPGLLNTEAFF. In nucleotides, the CDR3 is TGCGCCAGCAGCCCCCCCGGGCTCTTGAACACTGAAGCTTTCTTT.

This clone occurred a few times. The chain carries TRBV29-1 and TRBJ1-1; TRBD1 matches at 11 bases. This CDR3 has 13 residues. Germline V gives CDR1 SQVTM, CDR2 ANQGSEA. The ends lost 5 bases at V and 4 bases at J; junction bases unmatched: 3. CDR3 coding DNA: TGCAGCGTTCGAGGACAGGGGGCCACTGAAGCTTTCTTT. Its protein is CSVRGQGATEAFF.

The rearrangement links TRBV28 to TRBJ2-7; D is perhaps TRBD2 (6 bases). The germline V gene has CDR1 MDHEN and CDR2 SYDVKM. The CDR3 sequence is 15 residues long. V shed 3 bases and J shed 0 bases, with 12 bases lying between them. This chain's CDR3 is CASSFKPGASYEQYV. The DNA of the CDR3 is TGTGCCAGCAGTTTCAAACCGGGAGCCTCCTACGAGCAGTACGTC.

The V call is TRBV30, the J call TRBJ2-5; 9 nucleotides line up with TRBD2. Trimming took 5 bases from V and 4 from J; bases not matched to a gene: 23. From germline, CDR1 is GTSNPN and CDR2 SVGIG (reference sequence). This CDR3 is 19 amino acids long. The CDR3 DNA follows: TGTGCCTGGTCCCCATACCAGGGTGTTTTGGCGGGAGGGGCAGAGACCCAGTACTTC. It specifies CAWSPYQGVLAGGAETQYF.

The CDR3 coding sequence is TGCGCCAGCAGCTTGGGACAGGTGACAAGTGAAGCTTTCTTT. Translation: CASSLGQVTSEAFF. The chain couples TRBV5-1 to TRBJ1-1, with D possibly being TRBD1 (6 bases). There are 14 residues in the CDR3. The germline CDR1 and CDR2 sequences are SGHRS and YFSETQ. V dropped 0 bases and J dropped 7 bases, with 13 bases sitting between them.

This clone was seen just once. This chain uses TRBV7-8 with TRBJ1-1, with 7 bases that match TRBD1. Per the germline V gene, CDR1 is SGHVS and CDR2 is FQNEAQ. After removal of 6 bases from V and 1 base from J, the junction contained 8 bases not matched to a gene. This CDR3 contains 15 residues. The chain's CDR3 is CASRYNQGGNTEAFF. CDR3 coding DNA: TGTGCCAGCAGATATAACCAGGGGGGGAACACTGAAGCTTTCTTT.

The chain recombines TRBV5-1 with TRBJ1-2; maybe TRBD1 (5 bases). V lost 1 base and J 6 bases, leaving 16 bases between the germline ends. CDR3 size: 15 residues. Germline assignment: CDR1 SGHRS and CDR2 YFSETQ. CDR3 sequence reads: CASSLSSPGRHGYTF. The CDR3 DNA reads as TGCGCCAGCAGCTTGTCGTCTCCGGGACGCCATGGCTACACCTTC.

This clone was counted once. DNA for the CDR3: TGTGCCTGGAGTACGCAGGGTGGTGGGCCCCAGCATTTT. Translated, it gives CAWSTQGGGPQHF. This chain links TRBV30 with TRBJ1-5; a weak D match, TRBD1 (5 bases). There are 13 residues in the CDR3. Germline lookup yields CDR1 GTSNPN and CDR2 SVGIG (reference sequence). V lost 2 bases, J lost 9 bases, and 14 bases lay in between.